What follows are 17 T cell receptor beta chains derived from one specimen sequenced in a study of patients and donors after allogeneic stem cell transplantation. TCRdb analysed the RT-PCR reads with MiXCR anew, one entry per CDR3 protein. The table has around 90,000 distinct CDR3 sequences, around 48% seen once; the top ten hold 50% to 75%. Sequences were obtained from blood, either unsorted or a sorted T cell fraction (not recorded which). All receptors derive from a human donor who was either an allogeneic HSCT recipient or a stem cell or donor lymphocyte infusion donor (not recorded which). It is not recorded whose cells these are; they may come from a transplant donor.

V gene TRBV12-3 or TRBV12-4 combines with J gene TRBJ1-1; 10 bases line up with TRBD1. With V trimmed by 3 bases and J by 0 bases, 4 bases remained unmatched. CDR3 length: 16 amino acids. CDR3 in DNA: TGTGCCAGCAGTTTGGGGACAGGGGTCATGAACACTGAAGCTTTCTTT. It yields the protein CASSLGTGVMNTEAFF.

The rearrangement links TRBV29-1 to TRBJ1-1; D perhaps matches TRBD1 (6 bases). The germline gives CDR1 SQVTM, CDR2 ANQGSEA. The CDR3 runs 13 residues. Trimming removed 2 bases from V and 4 bases from J, with 11 bases in between. The CDR3 here is CSVERTVGTEAFF. CDR3 bases: TGCAGCGTTGAAAGGACAGTTGGCACTGAAGCTTTCTTT. Looking up the rest from reference TRBV29-1 and TRBJ1-1 gives the full variable domain: SAVISQKPSRDICQRGTSLTIQCQVDSQVTMMFWYRQQPGQSLTLIATANQGSEATYESGFVIDKFPISRPNLTFSTLTVSNMSPEDSSIYLCSVERTVGTEAFFGQGTRLTVV.

The chain couples TRBV12-3 or TRBV12-4 to TRBJ1-3, with 7 bases identical to TRBD1. CDR3 length: 18 residues. The V and J ends lost 7 bases and 0 bases, in that order; junction bases with no gene match: 15. This chain's CDR3 is CASTLPPGQINSGNTIYF. The CDR3 DNA reads TGTGCCAGCACCCTCCCACCGGGACAGATCAACTCTGGAAACACCATATATTTT.

The gene calls are TRBV6-2 or TRBV6-3 and TRBJ2-7; D uncertain. The germline gives CDR1 MNHEY, CDR2 SVGEGT. The length of the CDR3 is 12 residues. Trimming left V 7 bases short and J 3 bases short, with 10 bases between. The CDR3 is CASTSLNYEQYF. In DNA form, the CDR3 reads TGTGCCAGCACATCCCTTAACTACGAGCAGTACTTC.

This clonotype is a singleton in its sample. This chain links TRBV18 with TRBJ2-1, with unresolved D. The V and J ends lost 3 bases and 6 bases respectively, with 9 bases between them. The germline CDR1 and CDR2 sequences are KGHSH and LQKENI. The CDR3 has 13 residues. CDR3 protein: CASSPAGPNEQFF. As DNA, the CDR3 is TGTGCCAGCTCACCGGCCGGGCCCAATGAGCAGTTCTTC.

The genes are TRBV7-8 and TRBJ1-1; possibly TRBD1 for D (6 bases). Per germline, CDR1 SGHVS and CDR2 FQNEAQ. The CDR3 has 16 residues. V shed 5 bases and J shed 1 base, with 17 bases lying between them. The CDR3: CASSRPQGKRNTEAFF. In nucleotides, the CDR3 is TGTGCCAGCAGCAGACCACAGGGAAAGAGGAACACTGAAGCTTTCTTT. Supplemented by reference TRBV7-8 and TRBJ1-1, the full variable domain reads GAGVSQSPRYKVAKRGQDVALRCDPISGHVSLFWYQQALGQGPEFLTYFQNEAQLDKSGLPSDRFFAERPEGSVSTLKIQRTQQEDSAVYLCASSRPQGKRNTEAFFGQGTRLTVV.

This chain links TRBV25-1 with TRBJ1-2; D gene ambiguous. CDR1 and CDR2 (germline): MGHDK, SYGVNS. This CDR3 contains 14 residues. V dropped 1 base and J dropped 6 bases, with 12 bases sitting between them. The DNA for the CDR3 is TGTGCCAGCAGTGAATCATTGTGGCAAGATGGCTACACCTTC. Its protein product is CASSESLWQDGYTF.

The rearrangement uses TRBV7-2 and TRBJ1-2; a weak D match, TRBD1 (6 bases). This CDR3 is built from 14 residues. Germline CDR1 reads SGHTA; CDR2 reads FQGNSA. V was shortened by 5 bases and J by 2 bases, with 12 bases between the two germline ends. The DNA for the CDR3 is TGTGCCAGCAGCCGGGACACAACGAACTATGGCTACACCTTC. Translated: CASSRDTTNYGYTF.

J is TRBJ1-5 and V is TRBV6-5, with TRBD1 identical over 8 bases. The V and J ends lost 6 bases and 2 bases, in that order; junction bases with no gene match: 6. Per germline, CDR1 MNHEY and CDR2 SVGAGI. CDR3 length equals 15 residues. The CDR3 loop reads CASSKTGDRNQPQHF. The CDR3 nucleotides read TGTGCCAGCAGCAAGACAGGGGATCGCAATCAGCCCCAGCATTTT.

The V call is TRBV4-2, the J call TRBJ2-3; D call uncertain. CDR1 is LGHNA and CDR2 is YNFKEQ in the germline V gene. The V end lost 0 bases, the J end lost 3 bases, and 4 bases lay between the germline ends. The CDR3 runs 13 residues. The CDR3 DNA is TGTGCCAGCAGCCAAGATAATACAGATACGCAGTATTTT. Translation gives CASSQDNTDTQYF.

The sample holds a few counts of this clonotype. The chain couples TRBV29-1 to TRBJ1-4, with no clear D. The germline V gene has CDR1 SQVTM and CDR2 ANQGSEA. The CDR3 runs to 12 residues. Trimming left V 7 bases short and J 6 bases short, with 12 bases between. The CDR3 nucleotides read TGCAGCGCCCTCTTCTCCTATGAAAAACTGTTTTTT. Protein sequence: CSALFSYEKLFF.

The chain is built from TRBV27 and TRBJ2-7; 9 bases line up with TRBD2. This CDR3 spans 15 amino acids. From germline, CDR1 is MNHEY and CDR2 SMNVEV (reference sequence). Trimming removed 6 bases from V and 7 bases from J; junction bases left unmatched: 13. The CDR3 loop is CASSSPLAGPKEQYF. In DNA, the CDR3 is TGTGCCAGCAGCTCCCCGCTAGCGGGGCCTAAAGAGCAGTACTTC.

This chain connects TRBV12-3 or TRBV12-4 to TRBJ1-1, with TRBD1 as a possible D gene (6 bases). This CDR3 region has 17 residues. Trimming removed 5 bases at V and 2 bases at J, with 21 bases between. The CDR3 sequence is CASSPINGGTSNTEAFF. The CDR3 DNA reads TGTGCCAGCAGTCCCATCAACGGGGGCACATCAAACACTGAAGCTTTCTTT.

The gene calls are TRBV10-3 and TRBJ1-1; D not resolved. Germline CDR1 ENHRY, CDR2 SYGVKD. The CDR3 spans 13 residues. The V gene lost 6 bases and the J gene lost 1 base, with 9 bases spanning the gap. Written as DNA, the CDR3 is TGTGCCATCAGCCAGCCCGGGAACACTGAAGCTTTCTTT. It yields the protein CAISQPGNTEAFF.

The genes are TRBV9 and TRBJ1-1; D unclear. CDR1 is SGDLS, CDR2 YYNGEE, per germline. Deletions cut 0 bases from V and 4 bases from J, with 7 bases between. This CDR3 has 13 residues. CDR3: CASSVGGFTEAFF. The CDR3 nucleotides read TGTGCCAGCAGCGTAGGGGGTTTCACTGAAGCTTTCTTT.

V is TRBV20-1 and J is TRBJ2-7; no clear D gene. The CDR3 is 14 amino acids. Trimming took off 3 bases at V and 6 bases at J, with 18 bases between the two ends. CDR1 is DFQATT, CDR2 SNEGSKA, per germline (reference sequence). The CDR3 sequence: CSASRQAVIVEQYF. CDR3 nucleotide sequence: TGCAGTGCTAGCCGCCAGGCGGTGATTGTCGAGCAGTACTTC.

This clonotype was picked up a small number of times. The V and J genes are TRBV20-1 and TRBJ1-5; 9 positions match TRBD1. Germline V gene lookup returns CDR1 DFQATT and CDR2 SNEGSKA (reference sequence). V dropped 5 bases and J dropped 3; count of bases not matched to a gene: 11. The CDR3 is 16 amino acids. This CDR3 reads CSAVQGAAIFNQPQHF. The CDR3 nucleotides are TGCAGTGCTGTACAGGGGGCGGCGATTTTCAATCAGCCCCAGCATTTT.